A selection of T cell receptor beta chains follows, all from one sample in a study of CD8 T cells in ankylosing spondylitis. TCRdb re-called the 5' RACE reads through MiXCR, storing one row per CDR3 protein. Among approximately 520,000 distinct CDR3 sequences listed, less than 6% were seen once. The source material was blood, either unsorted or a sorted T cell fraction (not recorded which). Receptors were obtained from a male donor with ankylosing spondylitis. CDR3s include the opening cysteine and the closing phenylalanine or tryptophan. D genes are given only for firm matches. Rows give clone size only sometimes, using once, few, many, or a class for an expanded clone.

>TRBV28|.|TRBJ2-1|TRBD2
CASSFPTGSGYSYNEQFF
TGTGCCAGCAGTTTTCCAACAGGTAGCGGGTACTCCTACAATGAGCAGTTCTTC
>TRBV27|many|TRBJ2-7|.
CASSLRDSDREQYF
TGTGCCAGCAGCTTAAGGGACTCAGACCGGGAGCAGTACTTC
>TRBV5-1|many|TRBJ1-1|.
CASSLETNTEAFF
TGTGCCAGCAGCTTAGAGACAAACACTGAAGCTTTCTTT
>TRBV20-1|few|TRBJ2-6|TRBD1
CSAPRTGSGANVLTF
TGCAGTGCTCCACGGACAGGATCTGGGGCCAACGTCCTGACTTTC
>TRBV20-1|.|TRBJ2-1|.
CSPGRPYRNEQFF
TGCAGTCCAGGGAGGCCCTATAGGAATGAGCAGTTCTTC
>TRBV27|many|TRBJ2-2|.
CASSLLARENTGELFF
TGTGCCAGCAGTTTATTGGCGCGGGAGAACACCGGGGAGCTGTTTTTT
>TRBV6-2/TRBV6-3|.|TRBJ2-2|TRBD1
CASSSPGQALSGELFF
TGTGCCAGCAGTTCGCCGGGACAGGCTTTATCTGGGGAGCTGTTTTTT
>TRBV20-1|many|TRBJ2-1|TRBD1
CSARTGVREQFF
TGCAGTGCTAGGACAGGGGTACGAGAGCAGTTCTTC
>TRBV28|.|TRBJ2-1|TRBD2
CASKGGRAIYEQFF
TGTGCCAGCAAGGGCGGGAGGGCCATATATGAGCAGTTCTTC
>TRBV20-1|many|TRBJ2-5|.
CSTGRETQYF
TGCAGTACGGGGAGGGAGACCCAGTACTTC
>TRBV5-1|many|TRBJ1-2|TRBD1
CASSLEETGRYGYTF
TGCGCCAGCAGCTTGGAGGAGACAGGGCGCTATGGCTACACCTTC
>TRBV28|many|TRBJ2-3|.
CASNPGVDTQYF
TGTGCCAGCAACCCCGGCGTGGATACGCAGTATTTT
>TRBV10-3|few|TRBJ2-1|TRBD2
CAISEEPAQREGTNNEQFF
TGTGCCATCAGTGAGGAACCCGCGCAGCGGGAGGGTACCAACAATGAGCAGTTCTTC
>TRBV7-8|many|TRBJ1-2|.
CASSPGGASYGYTF
TGTGCCAGCAGCCCAGGTGGGGCTTCATATGGCTACACCTTC
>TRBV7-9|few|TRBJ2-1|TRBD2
CASSLAIRGDEQFF
TGTGCCAGCAGCTTAGCGATACGGGGGGATGAGCAGTTCTTC
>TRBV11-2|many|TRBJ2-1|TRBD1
CASSSSRWTGYNEQFF
TGTGCCAGCAGCTCCAGCCGCTGGACAGGATACAATGAGCAGTTCTTC
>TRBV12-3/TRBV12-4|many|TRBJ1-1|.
CASSQRDGSTEAFF
TGTGCCAGCAGTCAAAGGGATGGCAGTACTGAAGCTTTCTTT
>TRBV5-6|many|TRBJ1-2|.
CASSLIVRDNYGYTF
TGTGCCAGCAGCTTGATCGTCAGGGACAACTATGGCTACACCTTC
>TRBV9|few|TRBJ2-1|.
CASSVGGIDYRTYNEQFF
TGTGCCAGCAGCGTAGGAGGGATTGACTATCGCACCTACAATGAGCAGTTCTTC
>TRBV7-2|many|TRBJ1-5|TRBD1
CASSFGTAHQPQHF
TGTGCCAGCAGCTTCGGGACAGCCCATCAGCCCCAGCATTTT
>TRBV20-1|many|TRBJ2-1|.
CSALIGAGIYEQFF
TGCAGTGCCTTAATAGGGGCAGGTATCTATGAGCAGTTCTTC
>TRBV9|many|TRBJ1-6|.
CASSALGGSSPLHF
TGTGCCAGCAGCGCCCTGGGAGGGAGTTCACCCCTCCACTTT
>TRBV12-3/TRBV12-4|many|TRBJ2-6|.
CASSLAPAGANVLTF
TGTGCCAGCAGTTTAGCCCCCGCTGGGGCCAACGTCCTGACTTTC
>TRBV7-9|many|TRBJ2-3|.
CASSLGTTDTQYF
TGTGCCAGCAGCTTAGGAACCACAGATACGCAGTATTTT
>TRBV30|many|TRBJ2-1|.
CAWSVRRGYSYNEQFF
TGTGCCTGGAGTGTACGAAGGGGTTACTCCTACAATGAGCAGTTCTTC
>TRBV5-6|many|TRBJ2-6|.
CASSLTQAGANVLTF
TGTGCCAGCAGCTTGACGCAAGCTGGGGCCAACGTCCTGACTTTC
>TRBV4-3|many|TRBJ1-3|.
CASSENWGNTIYF
TGCGCCAGCAGCGAAAATTGGGGAAACACCATATATTTT
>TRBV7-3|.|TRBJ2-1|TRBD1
CASSSQDRGSYNEQFF
TGTGCCAGCAGCTCCCAGGACAGGGGGTCCTACAATGAGCAGTTCTTC
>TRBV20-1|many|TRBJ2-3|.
CSAREEATPDTQYF
TGCAGTGCTAGAGAGGAGGCCACCCCAGATACGCAGTATTTT
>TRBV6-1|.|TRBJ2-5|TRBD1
CASSNNGQGHKETQYF
TGTGCCAGCAGCAATAATGGACAGGGACATAAAGAGACCCAGTACTTC
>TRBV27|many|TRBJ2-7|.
CASSPDGRIYEQYF
TGTGCCAGCAGTCCGGACGGCAGGATTTACGAGCAGTACTTC
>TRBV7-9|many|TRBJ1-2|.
CASSLWSNYGYTF
TGTGCCAGCAGCTTATGGTCTAACTATGGCTACACCTTC
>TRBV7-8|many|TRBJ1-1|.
CASSLVAMGNTEAFF
TGTGCCAGCAGCTTAGTCGCGATGGGGAACACTGAAGCTTTCTTT
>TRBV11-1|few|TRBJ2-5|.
CASSPRWGVQETQYF
TGTGCCAGCAGCCCACGTTGGGGGGTCCAAGAGACCCAGTACTTC
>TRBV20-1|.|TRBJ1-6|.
CCARGQTPSSYNSPLHF
TGCTGTGCCAGGGGCCAGACCCCGAGCTCCTATAATTCACCCCTCCACTTT
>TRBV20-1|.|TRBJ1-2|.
CSARDRHHTF
TGCAGTGCTAGAGATCGACATCACACCTTC
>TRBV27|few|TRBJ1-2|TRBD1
CASISRRAGGDGATYGYTF
TGTGCCAGCATATCGCGGCGGGCAGGGGGCGATGGGGCGACTTATGGCTACACCTTC
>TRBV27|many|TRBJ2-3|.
CASSPTRGRTDTQYF
TGTGCCAGCAGTCCTACGAGGGGTCGGACAGATACGCAGTATTTT
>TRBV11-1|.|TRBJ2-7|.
CASSLESRRAYEQYF
TGTGCCAGCAGCTTAGAATCTCGCAGGGCCTACGAGCAGTACTTC
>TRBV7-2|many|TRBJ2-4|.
CASSWVTLDIQYF
TGTGCCAGCAGCTGGGTGACATTGGACATTCAGTACTTC
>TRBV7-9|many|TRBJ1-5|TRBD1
CASSLWTGGDQPQHF
TGTGCCAGCAGCTTATGGACAGGAGGGGATCAGCCCCAGCATTTT
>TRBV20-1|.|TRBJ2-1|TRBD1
CSARDSTGNYNEQFF
TGCAGTGCTAGAGATTCGACAGGGAACTACAATGAGCAGTTCTTC
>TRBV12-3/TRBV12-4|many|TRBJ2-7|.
CASSINHGLHEQYF
TGTGCCAGCAGCATTAACCATGGACTTCACGAGCAGTACTTC
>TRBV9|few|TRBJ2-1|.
CASSVDILSSYNEQFF
TGTGCCAGCAGCGTAGATATTCTTAGCTCCTACAATGAGCAGTTCTTC
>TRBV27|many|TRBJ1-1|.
CASSQWMGGRTEAFF
TGTGCCAGCAGCCAATGGATGGGGGGCCGCACTGAAGCTTTCTTT
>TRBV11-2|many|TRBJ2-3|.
CASSFISTDTQYF
TGTGCCAGCAGCTTCATCAGCACAGATACGCAGTATTTT
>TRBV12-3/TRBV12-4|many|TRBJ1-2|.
CASRRGGHLANYGYTF
TGTGCCAGCAGGCGGGGGGGACATCTAGCTAACTATGGCTACACCTTC
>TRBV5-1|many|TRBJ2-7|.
CASKEASSYEQYF
TGCGCCAGCAAAGAGGCCAGTTCCTACGAGCAGTACTTC
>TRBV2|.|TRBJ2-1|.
CASSGPQDDNEQFF
TGTGCCAGCAGTGGACCGCAGGATGACAATGAGCAGTTCTTC
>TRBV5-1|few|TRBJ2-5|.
CASRKRTGTGGQETQYF
TGCGCCAGCAGAAAAAGGACAGGGACGGGGGGTCAAGAGACCCAGTACTTC